Below are 16 T cell receptor beta chains sequenced from a single sample in a study of beta chain features in type 1 diabetes (dated by TCRdb to between 2017 and 2018). The protocol used for the library was the immunoSEQ multiplex PCR assay. The entire amount of isolated RNA was reverse transcribed using the High Capacity cDNA Reverse Transcription Kit, so the sequenced TCRB transcripts were expressed ones. TCRdb stores this immuneACCESS table with in-frame sequences only. Part of the clones is absent; in the studies checked, under half of the shortfall reflects unresolved V genes, and no reason is known for the rest. A total of some 45,000 clones appear in this sample, just over 50% of them only once. 2% to 2.5% of the sample rests with the top ten. What was sequenced was Tregs from blood. Interpreted using the paper, the cell subset or site label stands for: regulatory CD4+ T cells. These receptors came from a woman aged 18-29 years in good health.

The chain is built from TRBV28 and TRBJ2-7; D possibly corresponds to TRBD2 (6 bases). V was clipped by 6 bases and J by 3 bases, with 15 bases between them. CDR3 length: 14 residues. Germline V CDR1 and CDR2: MDHEN, SYDVKM. The CDR3 is CASSTGGTDYEQYF. CDR3 nucleotides: TGTGCCAGCAGCACCGGAGGGACGGACTACGAGCAGTACTTC.

This sequence joins TRBV27 and TRBJ2-7; maybe TRBD2 (6 bases). The V gene's germline CDR1 is MNHEY and CDR2 SMNVEV (reference sequence). The V gene lost 2 bases and the J gene lost 5 bases, with 16 bases spanning the gap. This CDR3 spans 15 amino acids. CDR3 bases: TGTGCCAGCAGTTTACTGGGGCAGGGAGGACACGAGCAGTACTTC. As protein: CASSLLGQGGHEQYF.

This chain links TRBV29-1 with TRBJ1-1, with 9 bases that match TRBD1. V shed 4 bases, J shed 0 bases, and the junction held 3 bases outside the gene matches. The germline gives CDR1 SQVTM, CDR2 ANQGSEA. The CDR3 has 14 residues. Here the CDR3 DNA reads TGCAGCGTTGTAGGACAGGGGCTGAACACTGAAGCTTTCTTT. This codes for CSVVGQGLNTEAFF. Drawing the rest from reference TRBV29-1 and TRBJ1-1, the complete variable domain is SAVISQKPSRDICQRGTSLTIQCQVDSQVTMMFWYRQQPGQSLTLIATANQGSEATYESGFVIDKFPISRPNLTFSTLTVSNMSPEDSSIYLCSVVGQGLNTEAFFGQGTRLTVV.

Remarks on this clone: Other DNA sequences from this sample encode an identical CDR3 as well. The V and J genes are TRBV4-1 and TRBJ2-3; 10 bases match TRBD2. This CDR3 is built from 19 residues. Trimming cost V 4 bases and J 0 bases; bases outside gene matches: 13. CDR1 and CDR2 from the germline V gene are MGHRA and YSYEKL. In DNA form, the CDR3 reads TGCGCCAGCAGCCTCGTAGGGGCTAGCGGGAGACCTAGCACAGATACGCAGTATTTT. It yields the protein CASSLVGASGRPSTDTQYF.

The genes are TRBV6-6 and TRBJ2-5, with D possibly being TRBD1 (5 bases). This CDR3 comprises 13 residues. Trimming cost V 2 bases and J 4 bases, with 8 bases left between them. CDR1 and CDR2 from the germline V gene are MNHNY and SVGAGI (reference sequence). CDR3 sequence (DNA): TGTGCCAGCAGTTACCAGGGCCCAGAGACCCAGTACTTC. Protein product: CASSYQGPETQYF.

This chain joins TRBV30 and TRBJ1-6; D may be TRBD1 (5 bases). Germline lookup yields CDR1 GTSNPN and CDR2 SVGIG (reference sequence). The CDR3 consists of 13 residues. With 2 bases removed from V and 10 bases from J, the gap between germline ends came to 12 bases. CDR3 loop: CAWSSQGRSPLHF. The CDR3, as DNA: TGTGCCTGGAGTTCGCAGGGCAGGTCACCCCTCCACTTT.

The rearrangement links TRBV7-2 to TRBJ2-1; D might be TRBD2 (6 bases). The CDR3 length is 15 residues. Germline V CDR1 and CDR2: SGHTA, FQGNSA. V lost 2 bases to trimming and J lost 7 bases, with 15 bases between them. The CDR3: CASSLLTGARNEQFF. CDR3 bases: TGTGCCAGCAGCTTATTGACGGGAGCTAGGAATGAGCAGTTCTTC.

The rearrangement links TRBV10-3 to TRBJ1-2; 7 bases line up with TRBD1. The germline V gene has CDR1 ENHRY and CDR2 SYGVKD. CDR3 length: 13 amino acids. V trimming: 6 bases; J trimming: 4 bases; junction bases outside the gene matches: 5. The CDR3 region has the DNA TGTGCCATCAGACCCGACAGGGTCTATGGCTACACCTTC. Amino acid sequence: CAIRPDRVYGYTF.

This clone was found a few times. The V and J genes are TRBV7-6 and TRBJ1-1, with TRBD1 matching over 8 bases. This CDR3 is built from 15 residues. Germline trimming cut 3 bases from V and 0 bases from J; bases unmatched to any gene: 3. Germline V lookup: CDR1 SGHVS, CDR2 FNYEAQ. The CDR3 region is CASSFGTGMNTEAFF. The DNA of the CDR3 is TGTGCCAGCAGCTTTGGGACAGGCATGAACACTGAAGCTTTCTTT.

This clone appeared a few times. The chain recombines TRBV7-3 with TRBJ2-7; D is possibly TRBD1 (6 bases). CDR3 length: 15 amino acids. CDR1 and CDR2 (germline): SGHTA, FQGTGA. V was clipped by 2 bases and J by 2 bases, with 13 bases between them. The CDR3 is CASSLGQNLTYEQYF. The CDR3 nucleotides are TGTGCCAGCAGCTTAGGACAGAACCTTACCTACGAGCAGTACTTC.

The V gene is TRBV2, the J gene TRBJ2-2; 8 nucleotides align to TRBD1. With V trimmed by 1 base and J by 4 bases, 2 bases remained unmatched. Germline V gives CDR1 SNHLY, CDR2 FYNNEI. CDR3 size: 15 residues. CDR3 loop: CASSEEGQVTGELFF. The CDR3 nucleotides read TGTGCCAGCAGTGAAGAGGGACAGGTCACCGGGGAGCTGTTTTTT.

The genes are TRBV9 and TRBJ1-3; 8 nucleotides line up with TRBD1. V lost 4 bases, J lost 4 bases, and 7 bases stayed unmatched. The CDR3 runs 15 residues. CDR1 is SGDLS, CDR2 YYNGEE, per germline. As DNA, the CDR3 is TGTGCCAGCAGCCCCCGGACAGGGCTCGGAAACACCATATATTTT. Translated: CASSPRTGLGNTIYF. Based on the CDR3 plus reference TRBV9 and TRBJ1-3, the full variable domain is DSGVTQTPKHLITATGQRVTLRCSPRSGDLSVYWYQQSLDQGLQFLIQYYNGEERAKGNILERFSAQQFPDLHSELNLSSLELGDSALYFCASSPRTGLGNTIYFGEGSWLTVV.

The V and J genes are TRBV9 and TRBJ1-3, with D hard to call. Trimming left V 3 bases short and J 2 bases short, with 6 bases between. Germline CDR1 reads SGDLS; CDR2 reads YYNGEE. This CDR3 has 13 amino acids. CDR3 in DNA: TGTGCCAGCAGCGGGGAGGCTGGAAACACCATATATTTT. This translates into CASSGEAGNTIYF.

The chain employs TRBV9 and TRBJ1-4; 10 positions match TRBD1. The germline CDR1 and CDR2 sequences are SGDLS and YYNGEE. V trimming: 7 bases; J trimming: 7 bases; junction bases outside the gene matches: 16. This CDR3 is built from 17 residues. CDR3 region: CASGRGTGESSGEKLFF. In DNA, the CDR3 is TGTGCCAGCGGCCGAGGGACAGGGGAGTCTTCGGGTGAAAAACTGTTTTTT. The full variable domain, rest sourced from reference TRBV9 and TRBJ1-4, is DSGVTQTPKHLITATGQRVTLRCSPRSGDLSVYWYQQSLDQGLQFLIQYYNGEERAKGNILERFSAQQFPDLHSELNLSSLELGDSALYFCASGRGTGESSGEKLFFGSGTQLSVL.

The chain recombines TRBV30 with TRBJ1-4; 10 bases match TRBD1. The junction had 5 bases not matched to a gene; V was cut back by 5 bases and J by 8 bases. Germline assignment: CDR1 GTSNPN and CDR2 SVGIG (reference sequence). This CDR3 has 13 amino acids. The CDR3 DNA sequence: TGTGCCTGGTCTGGACAGGGGGGAGAAAAACTGTTTTTT. Translated, it gives CAWSGQGGEKLFF.

The chain has TRBV20-1 and TRBJ2-4; D is unclear. CDR1 and CDR2 (germline): DFQATT, SNEGSKA (reference sequence). There are 11 residues in the CDR3. Trimming took off 7 bases at V and 8 bases at J, with 12 bases between the two ends. CDR3 loop: CSVRVVDIQYF. The CDR3 nucleotides are TGCAGTGTTAGGGTGGTAGACATTCAGTACTTC.